These T cell receptor beta chains were read from a single sample in a study of T cell repertoires in cytomegalovirus infection. Each CDR3 protein is one row after TCRdb ran MiXCR on the reads. Counted here are about 140,000 distinct CDR3 sequences, under 8% occurring once; the ten biggest clones make up 18%. The sequenced material came from PBMCs. The source is a human donor in good health (CMV status not recorded). Some clones in this sample may be carry-over from other donors' samples. Both conserved end residues are part of each CDR3. The D gene is left open where the match is weak. Where a row states a size, it is once, few, many or the class of an expanded clone; other rows omit it.

j_gene | v_gene | d_gene | abundance | len | CDR3nt | CDR3aa
TRBJ1-3 | TRBV5-6 | . | many | 15 | TGTGCCAGCAGCTTGGTGACAGGTTCTGGAAACACCATATATTTT | CASSLVTGSGNTIYF
TRBJ1-1 | TRBV20-1 | . | many | 14 | TGCAGTGCTAGAGCTGGTAGGGGGAACACTGAAGCTTTCTTT | CSARAGRGNTEAFF
TRBJ1-5 | TRBV4-3 | . | many | 15 | TGCGCCAGCAGCCAAGATGGGTCGGGCAATCAGCCCCAGCATTTT | CASSQDGSGNQPQHF
TRBJ2-3 | TRBV7-2 | . | many | 13 | TGTGCCAGCAGAAAGGAAAGCACAGATACGCAGTATTTT | CASRKESTDTQYF
TRBJ2-1 | TRBV29-1 | . | many | 14 | TGCAGCGTTGATCGGTCGGGCTCCTACAATGAGCAGTTCTTC | CSVDRSGSYNEQFF
TRBJ1-4 | TRBV2 | TRBD1 | many | 17 | TGTGCCAGCAGGAAGGTGGCTTGGGACAGCACAAATGAAAAACTGTTTTTT | CASRKVAWDSTNEKLFF
TRBJ2-3 | TRBV4-3 | . | many | 15 | TGCGCCAGCAGCCAAGCCGGGGGGCGGACAGATACGCAGTATTTT | CASSQAGGRTDTQYF
TRBJ2-3 | TRBV20-1 | . | many | 17 | TGCAGTGCTAGTAAGGACGGGGCGAGCCTCGACACAGATACGCAGTATTTT | CSASKDGASLDTDTQYF
TRBJ2-3 | TRBV7-8 | TRBD2 | many | 13 | TGTGCCAGCAGCGCCGGGGGGAGCGATACGCAGTATTTT | CASSAGGSDTQYF
TRBJ2-1 | TRBV29-1 | . | many | 10 | TGCAGCGAAGGACGTAATGAGCAGTTCTTC | CSEGRNEQFF
TRBJ2-2 | TRBV7-2 | . | many | 17 | TGTGCCAGCAGCTACGAGACAGGCCCCTGGGGTACCGGGGAGCTGTTTTTT | CASSYETGPWGTGELFF
TRBJ2-5 | TRBV29-1 | . | few | 12 | TGCAGCGTTACCAGGGGCGGGGAGACCCAGTACTTC | CSVTRGGETQYF
TRBJ1-1 | TRBV10-3 | . | many | 15 | TGTGCCATCAGTGAGGGTGGGGGCGGGATCACTGAAGCTTTCTTT | CAISEGGGGITEAFF
TRBJ2-1 | TRBV20-1 | . | . | 14 | TGCAGTGCCGATGGGGGGATGACCTACAATGAGCAGTTCTTC | CSADGGMTYNEQFF
TRBJ2-3 | TRBV29-1 | . | few | 14 | TGCAGCGTTTCCTTTGGGGTACGCACAGATACGCAGTATTTT | CSVSFGVRTDTQYF
TRBJ2-7 | TRBV10-3 | . | few | 15 | TGTGCCATCAGTGAGTCTCAGGGGTCGACCTACGAGCAGTACTTC | CAISESQGSTYEQYF
TRBJ2-1 | TRBV6-2/TRBV6-3 | . | few | 15 | TGTGCCAGCAGTTTGTGGGGCCCAGAGATTGGCGAGCAGTTCTTC | CASSLWGPEIGEQFF
TRBJ2-7 | TRBV30 | . | many | 13 | TGTGCCTGGAGTATCTCCATCTCCTACGAGCAGTACTTC | CAWSISISYEQYF
TRBJ2-5 | TRBV11-3 | TRBD1 | . | 16 | TGTGCCAGCAGCCCGGGACAGGTTGGCAAACTGGAGACCCAGTACTTC | CASSPGQVGKLETQYF
TRBJ1-2 | TRBV7-2 | TRBD1 | . | 15 | TGTGCCAGCAGCCTGACAGGGGGGCCAGGCTATGGCTACACCTTC | CASSLTGGPGYGYTF